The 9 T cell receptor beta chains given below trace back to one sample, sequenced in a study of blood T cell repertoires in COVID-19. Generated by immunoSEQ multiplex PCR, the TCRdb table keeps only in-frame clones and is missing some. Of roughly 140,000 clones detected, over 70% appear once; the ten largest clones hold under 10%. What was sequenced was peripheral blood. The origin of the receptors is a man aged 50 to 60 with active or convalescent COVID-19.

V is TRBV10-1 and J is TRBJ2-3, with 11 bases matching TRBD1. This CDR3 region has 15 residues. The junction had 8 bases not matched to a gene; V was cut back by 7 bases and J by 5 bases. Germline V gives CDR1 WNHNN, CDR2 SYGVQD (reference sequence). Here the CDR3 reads CASICRDRGGDTQYF. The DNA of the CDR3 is TGCGCCAGCATATGCCGGGACAGGGGGGGAGATACGCAGTATTTT.

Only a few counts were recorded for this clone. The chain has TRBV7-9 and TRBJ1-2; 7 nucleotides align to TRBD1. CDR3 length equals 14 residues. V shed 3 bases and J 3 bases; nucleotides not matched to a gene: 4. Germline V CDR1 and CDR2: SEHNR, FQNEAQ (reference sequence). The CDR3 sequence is CASSLADRDYGYTF. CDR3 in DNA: TGTGCCAGCAGCTTGGCTGACAGGGACTATGGCTACACCTTC.

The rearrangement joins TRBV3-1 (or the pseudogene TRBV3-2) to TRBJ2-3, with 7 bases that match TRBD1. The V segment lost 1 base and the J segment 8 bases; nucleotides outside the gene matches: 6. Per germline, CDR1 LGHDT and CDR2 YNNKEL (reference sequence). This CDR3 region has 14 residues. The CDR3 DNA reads TGTGCCAGCAGCCAAGTCCCCCAGGGGGTTACGCAGTATTTT. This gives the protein CASSQVPQGVTQYF.

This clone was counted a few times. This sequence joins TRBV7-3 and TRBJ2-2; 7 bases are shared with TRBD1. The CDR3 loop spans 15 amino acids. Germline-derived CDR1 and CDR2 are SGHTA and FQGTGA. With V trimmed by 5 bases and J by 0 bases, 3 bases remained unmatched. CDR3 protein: CASSRDSTNTGELFF. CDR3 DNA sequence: TGTGCCAGCAGCAGGGACAGTACGAACACCGGGGAGCTGTTTTTT.

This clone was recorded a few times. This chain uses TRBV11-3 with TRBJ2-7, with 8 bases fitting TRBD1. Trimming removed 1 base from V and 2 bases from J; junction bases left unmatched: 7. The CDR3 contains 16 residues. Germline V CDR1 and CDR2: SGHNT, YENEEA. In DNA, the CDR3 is TGTGCCAGCAGCTTAGGACCCCAGGGGGCGGCCTACGAGCAGTACTTC. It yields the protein CASSLGPQGAAYEQYF.

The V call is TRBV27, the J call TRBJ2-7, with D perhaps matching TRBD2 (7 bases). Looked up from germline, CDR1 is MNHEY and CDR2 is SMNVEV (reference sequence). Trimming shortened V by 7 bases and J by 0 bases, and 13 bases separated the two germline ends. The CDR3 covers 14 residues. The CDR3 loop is CASKGGGSSYEQYF. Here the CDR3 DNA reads TGTGCCAGCAAGGGGGGCGGGAGCTCCTACGAGCAGTACTTC.

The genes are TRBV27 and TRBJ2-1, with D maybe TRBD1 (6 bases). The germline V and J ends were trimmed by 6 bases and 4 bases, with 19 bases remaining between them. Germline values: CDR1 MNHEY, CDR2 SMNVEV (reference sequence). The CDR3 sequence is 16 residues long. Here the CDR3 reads CASSRTGFAGYNEQFF. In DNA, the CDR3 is TGTGCCAGCAGCCGAACAGGGTTTGCGGGTTACAATGAGCAGTTCTTC.

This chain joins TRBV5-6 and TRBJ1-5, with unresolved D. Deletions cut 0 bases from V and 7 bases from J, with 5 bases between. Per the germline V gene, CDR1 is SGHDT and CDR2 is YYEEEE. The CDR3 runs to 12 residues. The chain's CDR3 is CASSLGEQPQHF. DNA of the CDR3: TGTGCCAGCAGCTTGGGAGAACAGCCCCAGCATTTT.

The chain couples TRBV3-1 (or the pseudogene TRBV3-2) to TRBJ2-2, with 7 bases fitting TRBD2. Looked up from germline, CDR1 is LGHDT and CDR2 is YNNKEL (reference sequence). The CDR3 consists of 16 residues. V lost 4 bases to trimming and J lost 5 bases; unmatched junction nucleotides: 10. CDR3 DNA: TGTGCCAGCAGCCCCTTTCAGCGGGGCACTACCGGGGAGCTGTTTTTT. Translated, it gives CASSPFQRGTTGELFF.